The 9 T cell receptor beta chains below come from one sample, sequenced in a study of T cell changes during pregnancy in multiple sclerosis. TCRdb keeps only in-frame clones here, not all; method: immunoSEQ multiplex PCR. This table holds approximately 69,000 clones, about 94% found once. Here the sequenced sample was peripheral blood, taken in the third trimester of pregnancy. The receptors come from a female donor with multiple sclerosis, enrolled in a pregnancy study.

The rearrangement uses TRBV27 and TRBJ1-1, with 8 bases aligning to TRBD1. The V and J ends lost 5 bases and 11 bases, in that order; junction bases with no gene match: 7. CDR1 MNHEY and CDR2 SMNVEV come from the germline V gene (reference sequence). The CDR3 contains 12 residues. Here the CDR3 reads CASSGQGEGAFF. The CDR3 DNA reads as TGTGCCAGCAGTGGACAGGGCGAGGGGGCTTTCTTT.

The rearrangement links TRBV4-2 to TRBJ2-7; D is possibly TRBD2 (6 bases). Trimming removed 4 bases from V and 0 bases from J, with 22 bases in between. This CDR3 is built from 18 residues. Germline V gives CDR1 LGHNA, CDR2 YNFKEQ. CDR3 in DNA: TGTGCCAGCAGCCCGAGACTAGGCGATGGCGGGACCTCCTACGAGCAGTACTTC. Protein sequence: CASSPRLGDGGTSYEQYF.

This clone was counted only a few times. V gene TRBV9 combines with J gene TRBJ1-5; D is uncertain. The CDR3 contains 15 residues. CDR1 SGDLS and CDR2 YYNGEE come from the germline V gene. With 4 bases removed from V and 1 base from J, the gap between germline ends came to 12 bases. CDR3 nucleotides: TGTGCCAGCAGCCCTAGCGGCAGAAGCAATCAGCCCCAGCATTTT. Translated: CASSPSGRSNQPQHF. The entire variable domain, with the rest obtained from reference TRBV9 and TRBJ1-5, is as follows: DSGVTQTPKHLITATGQRVTLRCSPRSGDLSVYWYQQSLDQGLQFLIQYYNGEERAKGNILERFSAQQFPDLHSELNLSSLELGDSALYFCASSPSGRSNQPQHFGDGTRLSIL.

The chain has TRBV19 and TRBJ2-5, with 10 bases aligning to TRBD2. V gave up 6 bases and J gave up 5 bases; unmatched junction bases: 3. Per the germline V gene, CDR1 is LNHDA and CDR2 is SQIVND (reference sequence). CDR3 length: 13 residues. This CDR3 is CASRAGGRETQYF. CDR3 nucleotides: TGTGCCAGTAGAGCGGGGGGGCGGGAGACCCAGTACTTC. Full variable domain (rest looked up from reference TRBV19 and TRBJ2-5): DGGITQSPKYLFRKEGQNVTLSCEQNLNHDAMYWYRQDPGQGLRLIYYSQIVNDFQKGDIAEGYSVSREKKESFPLTVTSAQKNPTAFYLCASRAGGRETQYFGPGTRLLVL.

The rearrangement uses TRBV5-1 and TRBJ1-4; 12 bases fit TRBD1. The germline gives CDR1 SGHRS, CDR2 YFSETQ. V gave up 0 bases and J gave up 8 bases; unmatched junction bases: 2. The CDR3 length is 15 residues. The DNA for the CDR3 is TGCGCCAGCAGCTTGGAAGGGACAGGGGGCGAAAAACTGTTTTTT. Its protein is CASSLEGTGGEKLFF.

V usage is TRBV30 and J usage is TRBJ2-7; perhaps TRBD2 as D (6 bases). Germline V gene data show CDR1 as GTSNPN and CDR2 as SVGIG (reference sequence). The germline V and J ends were trimmed by 5 bases and 9 bases, with 17 bases remaining between them. The CDR3 spans 12 residues. The CDR3 loop reads CAWGRGGTGQYF. CDR3 DNA: TGTGCCTGGGGGAGAGGAGGGACGGGGCAGTACTTC.

The chain couples TRBV27 to TRBJ2-6, with D possibly TRBD1 on 6 matching bases. Germline-derived CDR1 and CDR2 are MNHEY and SMNVEV (reference sequence). V lost 7 bases, J lost 0 bases, and 16 bases lay in between. The CDR3 extends over 17 amino acids. The CDR3 reads CASTLNGQSSGANVLTF. The CDR3 DNA is TGTGCCAGCACCTTAAACGGACAGAGCTCTGGGGCCAACGTCCTGACTTTC.

V and J are TRBV9 and TRBJ2-1; D might be TRBD1 (5 bases). The CDR3 covers 13 residues. V lost 2 bases and J lost 7, with 10 bases in between. Germline CDR1 reads SGDLS; CDR2 reads YYNGEE. CDR3 sequence: CASSVGRLNEQFF. CDR3 coding DNA: TGTGCCAGCAGCGTGGGGCGCTTGAATGAGCAGTTCTTC.

V and J are TRBV7-2 and TRBJ1-3, with D unresolved. Germline values: CDR1 SGHTA, CDR2 FQGNSA. Trimming stripped 2 bases from V and 2 bases from J, with 19 bases between. This CDR3 is 18 amino acids long. CDR3 loop: CASSLFTRWAVPGNTIYF. The CDR3 DNA reads TGTGCCAGCAGCTTATTCACCAGGTGGGCAGTCCCTGGAAACACCATATATTTT.